The 13 T cell receptor beta chains presented below share a single source sample, sequenced in a study of CD8 T cells in Susac syndrome. Reverse transcription used 0.5 to 1 ug RNA and random hexamers. Each CDR3 protein gets one entry after TCRdb re-called the immunoSEQ multiplex PCR reads with MiXCR. The sample records 250,000 to 300,000 distinct CDR3 sequences, 70% to 90% being singletons. Sequencing was performed on CD8+ T cells from PBMCs. The receptors were gathered from a human donor with multiple sclerosis.

The rearrangement uses TRBV5-1 and TRBJ2-7; D gene unclear. Trimming took off 2 bases at V and 4 bases at J, with 19 bases between the two ends. The CDR3 runs 16 residues. Germline CDR1 SGHRS, CDR2 YFSETQ. CDR3 region: CASSFIYGGHPYEQYF. CDR3 sequence (DNA): TGCGCCAGCAGCTTTATCTATGGTGGCCATCCTTACGAGCAGTACTTC.

The chain uses TRBV4-2 and TRBJ2-7; 10 nucleotides align to TRBD2. After removal of 0 bases from V and 4 bases from J, the junction contained 9 bases not matched to a gene. This CDR3 has 17 residues. Germline V gene data show CDR1 as LGHNA and CDR2 as YNFKEQ. The CDR3 DNA is TGTGCCAGCAGCCAAGATGGCCAGCGGGAGGGCCTATACGAGCAGTACTTC. Its translation is CASSQDGQREGLYEQYF.

The chain uses TRBV2 and TRBJ2-1; TRBD2 matches 8 bases. The CDR3 runs 15 residues. Germline assignment: CDR1 SNHLY and CDR2 FYNNEI. V gave up 2 bases and J gave up 4 bases; unmatched junction bases: 4. CDR3 sequence reads: CASSEMASGYNEQFF. The CDR3 bases are TGTGCCAGCAGTGAAATGGCTAGCGGGTACAATGAGCAGTTCTTC.

The V and J genes are TRBV7-6 and TRBJ2-7, with 15 nucleotides matching TRBD2. The length of the CDR3 is 16 residues. Germline V gene data show CDR1 as SGHVS and CDR2 as FNYEAQ. V shed 5 bases, J shed 4 bases, and the junction held 6 bases outside the gene matches. In nucleotides, the CDR3 is TGTGCCAGCAGCCCAGGACTAGCGGGAGGGAAATACGAGCAGTACTTC. Protein: CASSPGLAGGKYEQYF.

This chain joins TRBV7-8 and TRBJ2-7; 8 nucleotides line up with TRBD2. The germline V gene encodes CDR1 SGHVS and CDR2 FQNEAQ. Trimming took 4 bases from V and 6 from J; bases not matched to a gene: 17. The CDR3 has 17 amino acids. CDR3 bases: TGTGCCAGCAGCTCTCCCCGGGGAGAGCGGGAGAAGGGCGAGCAGTACTTC. Translation: CASSSPRGEREKGEQYF.

V is TRBV6-5 and J is TRBJ1-1, with D maybe TRBD1 (6 bases). Per the germline V gene, CDR1 is MNHEY and CDR2 is SVGAGI. The CDR3 runs 15 residues. V dropped 5 bases and J dropped 5 bases, with 18 bases sitting between them. The CDR3 spells CASSPAGGRWTEAFF. The CDR3 nucleotides read TGTGCCAGCAGTCCGGCGGGGGGCAGATGGACTGAAGCTTTCTTT.

This clonotype has only a few counts. The chain has TRBV27 and TRBJ2-7; weak D call: TRBD2 (5 bases). The V end was cut by 5 bases, the J end by 0 bases, with 8 bases between. In germline, CDR1 is MNHEY, CDR2 SMNVEV (reference sequence). This CDR3 comprises 13 residues. CDR3 amino acids: CASSRGLSYEQYF. The CDR3 nucleotides read TGTGCCAGCAGTCGCGGACTCTCCTACGAGCAGTACTTC.

The chain joins TRBV19 to TRBJ2-5; no firm D call. Trimming removed 1 base from V and 1 base from J, with 10 bases in between. CDR1 and CDR2 (germline): LNHDA, SQIVND (reference sequence). CDR3 length: 15 amino acids. Here the CDR3 reads CASSIGAQAQETQYF. The CDR3 DNA reads as TGTGCCAGTAGTATAGGGGCGCAGGCCCAAGAGACCCAGTACTTC.

The gene calls are TRBV4-3 and TRBJ2-3, with D maybe TRBD1 (5 bases). V shed 1 base and J shed 3 bases, with 11 bases lying between them. Per the germline V gene, CDR1 is LGHNA and CDR2 is YSLEER. This CDR3 comprises 15 residues. CDR3 amino acids: CASSQGLQGTDTQYF. DNA for the CDR3: TGCGCCAGCAGCCAAGGACTTCAGGGAACAGATACGCAGTATTTT.

This clonotype was observed a handful of times. The chain combines TRBV2 with TRBJ2-7, with D perhaps TRBD1 or TRBD2 (5 bases each). The V end was cut by 3 bases, the J end by 0 bases, with 15 bases between. The CDR3 is made up of 16 amino acids. The germline V gene encodes CDR1 SNHLY and CDR2 FYNNEI. CDR3 nucleotide sequence: TGTGCCAGCAGTGATATGGGGGACGGTAGCTCCTACGAGCAGTACTTC. This gives the protein CASSDMGDGSSYEQYF.

The chain has TRBV27 and TRBJ1-1, with TRBD1 matching over 8 bases. The germline V gene has CDR1 MNHEY and CDR2 SMNVEV (reference sequence). The CDR3 length is 15 residues. The junction had 8 bases not matched to a gene; V was cut back by 3 bases and J by 5 bases. For the CDR3, the DNA is TGTGCCAGCAGTTTCTTGGACAGGGCTGATACTGAAGCTTTCTTT. As protein: CASSFLDRADTEAFF.

The rearrangement links TRBV14 to TRBJ2-3; no definite D call. Trimming removed 1 base at V and 5 bases at J, with 4 bases between. The CDR3 covers 12 residues. CDR1 and CDR2 from the germline V gene are SGHDN and FVKESK. CDR3 in amino acids: CASSQGGDTQYF. As DNA, the CDR3 is TGTGCCAGCAGCCAAGGGGGAGATACGCAGTATTTT.

The chain has TRBV5-4 and TRBJ2-5; D gene uncertain. Germline-derived CDR1 and CDR2 are SGHNT and YYREEE (reference sequence). The V gene lost 3 bases and the J gene lost 4 bases, with 10 bases spanning the gap. The CDR3 covers 13 residues. CDR3 sequence reads: CASSSALLETQYF. The CDR3 nucleotides are TGTGCCAGCAGCTCGGCGCTCCTAGAGACCCAGTACTTC.